Below are 32 T cell receptor beta chains sequenced from a single sample in a study of a mutant IDH1 vaccine in newly diagnosed glioma. These receptors are not linked to any known antigen. This table comes from immunoSEQ multiplex PCR, and its TCRdb copy is limited to in-frame clones, with some not included. Of about 38,000 clones listed, roughly 80% are singletons. Described time point: week 5, during vaccination. All doses held 300 ug of mutant IDH1 20-mer peptide, with topical imiquimod. The specimen comprised PBMCs, sampled from a glioma patient whose treatment included an IDH1 peptide vaccine. These receptor sequences come from a man aged 50-60 years with glioma.

The chain couples TRBV15 to TRBJ2-5; 8 positions agree with TRBD1. V lost 5 bases, J lost 2 bases, and 4 bases stayed unmatched. This CDR3 has 14 amino acids. Germline CDR1 reads LNHNV; CDR2 reads YYDKDF (reference sequence). CDR3 bases: TGTGCCACCAGCGGAGGGACAGGACAAGAGACCCAGTACTTC. Its protein is CATSGGTGQETQYF.

The CDR3 nucleotides are TGTGCCAGCAGCTTAGCGGACAGGCCCAATCAGCCCCAGCATTTT. Its protein is CASSLADRPNQPQHF. The rearrangement joins TRBV13 to TRBJ1-5; 7 positions agree with TRBD1. CDR3 length equals 15 residues. Germline values: CDR1 PRHDT, CDR2 FYEKMQ (reference sequence). J gave up 3 bases and V 1 base, and 3 bases lay outside the gene matches.

The chain's CDR3 is CASSIPPGVTEAFF. The CDR3 DNA sequence: TGTGCCAGTAGTATCCCCCCGGGGGTCACTGAAGCTTTCTTT. The chain recombines TRBV19 with TRBJ1-1; D is possibly TRBD1 (5 bases). Between the trimmed V and J ends, which lost 3 bases and 4 bases, there was a span of 12 bases. The V gene's germline CDR1 is LNHDA and CDR2 SQIVND (reference sequence). The CDR3 loop spans 14 amino acids. Complete variable domain (other parts from reference TRBV19 and TRBJ1-1): DGGITQSPKYLFRKEGQNVTLSCEQNLNHDAMYWYRQDPGQGLRLIYYSQIVNDFQKGDIAEGYSVSREKKESFPLTVTSAQKNPTAFYLCASSIPPGVTEAFFGQGTRLTVV.

The chain recombines TRBV9 with TRBJ2-3, with no clear D. The germline V and J ends were trimmed by 0 bases and 3 bases, with 11 bases remaining between them. Germline values: CDR1 SGDLS, CDR2 YYNGEE. CDR3 length: 15 amino acids. Here the CDR3 reads CASSVDGSRTDTQYF. Here the CDR3 DNA reads TGTGCCAGCAGCGTAGACGGGTCGAGGACAGATACGCAGTATTTT.

The rearrangement joins TRBV5-1 to TRBJ2-3, with D hard to call. The CDR3 contains 15 residues. Germline CDR1 is SGHRS and CDR2 is YFSETQ. The germline V and J ends were trimmed by 1 base and 0 bases, with 9 bases remaining between them. Written as DNA, the CDR3 is TGCGCCAGCAGCTTGATGTCCCCTAGCACAGATACGCAGTATTTT. Translated, it gives CASSLMSPSTDTQYF.

The chain links TRBV6-1 to TRBJ1-1; no definite D call. Between the trimmed V and J ends, which lost 1 base and 1 base, there was a span of 4 bases. The CDR3 is 13 amino acids. Germline lookup yields CDR1 MNHNS and CDR2 SASEGT. This CDR3 reads CASSEVGNTEAFF. The CDR3 DNA sequence: TGTGCCAGCAGTGAAGTGGGGAACACTGAAGCTTTCTTT.

The genes are TRBV25-1 and TRBJ2-6; D is perhaps TRBD2 (5 bases). CDR3 length: 15 residues. V lost 1 base and J lost 2, with 6 bases in between. CDR1 and CDR2 from the germline V gene are MGHDK and SYGVNS. The CDR3 is CASSESGAGANVLTF. CDR3 bases: TGTGCCAGCAGTGAATCCGGGGCTGGGGCCAACGTCCTGACTTTC.

The J gene is TRBJ2-3, the V gene TRBV19; D remains unclear. In germline, CDR1 is LNHDA, CDR2 SQIVND (reference sequence). The CDR3 contains 13 residues. Trimming pared 6 bases from V and 5 bases from J, leaving 12 bases between. CDR3 residues: CASRVFTGDTQYF. The CDR3, as DNA: TGTGCCAGTAGGGTTTTTACGGGAGATACGCAGTATTTT.

The chain is built from TRBV19 and TRBJ1-2; no definite D call. V lost 11 bases and J lost 8, with 12 bases in between. Per germline, CDR1 LNHDA and CDR2 SQIVND (reference sequence). The CDR3 has 10 amino acids. The DNA of the CDR3 is TGTGCCGGCGGGGAATACGGCTACACCTTC. It translates to CAGGEYGYTF.

This clone came up a few times. The chain employs TRBV2 and TRBJ1-1, with D possibly matching TRBD1 (5 bases). V lost 4 bases to trimming and J lost 0 bases, with 6 bases between them. Per the germline V gene, CDR1 is SNHLY and CDR2 is FYNNEI. The CDR3 sequence is 13 residues long. The CDR3, as DNA: TGTGCCAGCAGTGGACAGTTGAACACTGAAGCTTTCTTT. Translating gives CASSGQLNTEAFF. The variable domain in full, completed from reference TRBV2 and TRBJ1-1, reads EPEVTQTPSHQVTQMGQEVILRCVPISNHLYFYWYRQILGQKVEFLVSFYNNEISEKSEIFDDQFSVERPDGSNFTLKIRSTKLEDSAMYFCASSGQLNTEAFFGQGTRLTVV.

This chain joins TRBV6-1 and TRBJ2-4; D unclear. V was trimmed by 4 bases and J by 0 bases, leaving 7 bases between them. Germline CDR1 is MNHNS and CDR2 is SASEGT. CDR3 length: 14 residues. The CDR3 nucleotides are TGTGCCAGCAGTGGTGGATTAGCCAAAAACATTCAGTACTTC. Protein sequence: CASSGGLAKNIQYF.

On this clone: This likely comes from a read error, as the CDR3 has no conserved phenylalanine or tryptophan at its end. The chain links TRBV6-1 to TRBJ2-3; 8 bases align to TRBD2. Germline V gene data show CDR1 as MNHNS and CDR2 as SASEGT. This CDR3 has 14 residues. CDR3 sequence: CASREAGGTDTQYL. The DNA for the CDR3 is TGTGCCAGCAGAGAAGCGGGAGGCACAGATACGCAGTATTTG.

V is TRBV19 and J is TRBJ1-5; no clear D. This CDR3 has 14 amino acids. V was pared by 8 bases and J by 0 bases, with 11 bases between. CDR1 and CDR2 from the germline V gene are LNHDA and SQIVND (reference sequence). CDR3 coding DNA: TGTGCCAGTCGTTGGGCGGATAGCAATCAGCCCCAGCATTTT. This translates into CASRWADSNQPQHF.

The chain has TRBV7-2 and TRBJ2-7; 7 positions agree with TRBD2. From germline, CDR1 is SGHTA and CDR2 FQGNSA. The CDR3 is 15 amino acids. V was pared by 5 bases and J by 1 base, with 8 bases of the junction left unmatched. The CDR3 sequence is CASSNGGRGSYEQYF. The CDR3 region has the DNA TGTGCCAGCAGCAACGGAGGGCGGGGGTCCTACGAGCAGTACTTC.

This sequence joins TRBV10-3 and TRBJ2-5, with 9 bases matching TRBD1. Trimming cost V 6 bases and J 6 bases; bases outside gene matches: 8. The germline gives CDR1 ENHRY, CDR2 SYGVKD. The CDR3 is 14 residues long. The CDR3 is CAISLGQGTKTQYF. The DNA of the CDR3 is TGTGCCATCAGCTTGGGACAGGGTACGAAGACCCAGTACTTC.

This sequence joins TRBV2 and TRBJ2-1; TRBD1 is a possible D gene (6 bases). V was clipped by 7 bases and J by 5 bases, with 12 bases between them. From germline, CDR1 is SNHLY and CDR2 FYNNEI. CDR3 length equals 13 residues. Written as DNA, the CDR3 is TGTGCCAGCATGGGGGCCTGGAACAATGAGCAGTTCTTC. It translates to CASMGAWNNEQFF.

This chain links TRBV15 with TRBJ1-4; perhaps TRBD1 as D (5 bases). The germline gives CDR1 LNHNV, CDR2 YYDKDF (reference sequence). The CDR3 contains 15 residues. The germline V and J ends were trimmed by 0 bases and 4 bases, with 9 bases remaining between them. CDR3 nucleotide sequence: TGTGCCACCAGCAGAGATAGAGGGGTTAATGAAAAACTGTTTTTT. Its translation: CATSRDRGVNEKLFF.

The V call is TRBV5-4, the J call TRBJ2-1; no clear D gene. V was clipped by 0 bases and J by 6 bases, with 7 bases between them. The CDR3 consists of 13 residues. Germline V gives CDR1 SGHNT, CDR2 YYREEE (reference sequence). The DNA for the CDR3 is TGTGCCAGCAGCTTGGTGGTGGCCAATGAGCAGTTCTTC. It specifies CASSLVVANEQFF.

The chain carries TRBV14 and TRBJ1-2; TRBD1 matches 7 bases. The CDR3 runs 18 residues. V gave up 0 bases and J gave up 3 bases; unmatched junction bases: 13. Germline assignment: CDR1 SGHDN and CDR2 FVKESK. The CDR3 nucleotides are TGTGCCAGCAGCCAAGACCAACTTTCATTAGGACAGGACTATGGCTACACCTTC. Translated: CASSQDQLSLGQDYGYTF. Variable domain in full (rest from reference TRBV14 and TRBJ1-2): EAGVTQFPSHSVIEKGQTVTLRCDPISGHDNLYWYRRVMGKEIKFLLHFVKESKQDESGMPNNRFLAERTGGTYSTLKVQPAELEDSGVYFCASSQDQLSLGQDYGYTFGSGTRLTVV.

The chain uses TRBV9 and TRBJ1-2, with TRBD1 identical over 8 bases. V was clipped by 2 bases and J by 8 bases; unmatched bases: 5. The CDR3 contains 13 residues. From germline, CDR1 is SGDLS and CDR2 YYNGEE. CDR3 sequence (DNA): TGTGCCAGCAGCGTCGGGACAGGAGGAGGCTACACCTTC. Translation: CASSVGTGGGYTF.

This clone was detected only once. The rearrangement uses TRBV7-9 and TRBJ1-1; no clear D gene. The CDR3 spans 11 residues. Germline V gene lookup returns CDR1 SEHNR and CDR2 FQNEAQ (reference sequence). V lost 1 base and J 7 bases, leaving 4 bases between the germline ends. CDR3 nucleotide sequence: TGTGCCAGCAGCTTAGTGGGTGAAGCTTTCTTT. Its translation: CASSLVGEAFF. Filled out from reference TRBV7-9 and TRBJ1-1, the complete variable domain reads DTGVSQNPRHKITKRGQNVTFRCDPISEHNRLYWYRQTLGQGPEFLTYFQNEAQLEKSRLLSDRFSAERPKGSFSTLEIQRTEQGDSAMYLCASSLVGEAFFGQGTRLTVV.

This clone has only a few counts. V usage is TRBV5-6 and J usage is TRBJ1-5; D perhaps matches TRBD1 (6 bases). The germline gives CDR1 SGHDT, CDR2 YYEEEE. Trimming removed 4 bases from V and 0 bases from J, with 8 bases in between. This CDR3 spans 14 amino acids. Here the CDR3 reads CASSQGNSNQPQHF. The CDR3 DNA sequence: TGTGCCAGCAGCCAGGGGAATAGCAATCAGCCCCAGCATTTT.

CDR3 DNA: TGTGCCAGCAGCTTAGGAGCCCAAGAGACCCAGTACTTC. Translated, it gives CASSLGAQETQYF. The V gene is TRBV7-9, the J gene TRBJ2-5; D not certain. Germline V gives CDR1 SEHNR, CDR2 FQNEAQ (reference sequence). V was trimmed by 1 base and J by 1 base, leaving 4 bases between them. CDR3 length: 13 residues.

The rearrangement joins TRBV10-3 to TRBJ2-3, with D maybe TRBD2 (5 bases). Germline lookup yields CDR1 ENHRY and CDR2 SYGVKD. This CDR3 is 16 amino acids long. Trimming pared 4 bases from V and 3 bases from J, leaving 17 bases between. The CDR3 protein is CAISGGISERTDTQYF. CDR3 nucleotides: TGTGCCATCAGTGGGGGTATTAGCGAACGTACAGATACGCAGTATTTT.

This chain links TRBV15 with TRBJ2-2, with 7 bases fitting TRBD1. V lost 2 bases to trimming and J lost 7 bases; unmatched junction nucleotides: 7. The CDR3 is made up of 15 amino acids. Germline V gives CDR1 LNHNV, CDR2 YYDKDF (reference sequence). CDR3 in amino acids: CATSRYDRAGGELFF. DNA for the CDR3: TGTGCCACCAGCAGATATGACAGGGCTGGCGGGGAGCTGTTTTTT.

The chain's CDR3 is CASSLGGAGNQPQHF. CDR3 DNA sequence: TGTGCCAGCAGCTTAGGGGGTGCAGGTAATCAGCCCCAGCATTTT. The rearrangement uses TRBV11-2 and TRBJ1-5; D ambiguous. Germline V gives CDR1 SGHAT, CDR2 FQNNGV. This CDR3 spans 15 amino acids. V lost 1 base to trimming and J lost 4 bases, with 11 bases between them.

The chain combines TRBV29-1 with TRBJ1-4, with D maybe TRBD1 (6 bases). The CDR3 consists of 14 residues. The ends were cut back, 4 bases at V and 3 bases at J, with 12 bases in the middle. Germline assignment: CDR1 SQVTM and CDR2 ANQGSEA. In DNA, the CDR3 is TGCAGCGTTGCTACCGGGACACCTAATGAAAAACTGTTTTTT. Its translation: CSVATGTPNEKLFF.

The chain combines TRBV14 with TRBJ2-5, with 7 positions matching TRBD2. V gave up 2 bases and J gave up 4 bases; unmatched junction bases: 13. CDR3 length: 17 residues. Germline V gives CDR1 SGHDN, CDR2 FVKESK. CDR3 amino acids: CASSQPSEISGLETQYF. In nucleotides, the CDR3 is TGTGCCAGCAGCCAACCCTCAGAGATTAGCGGGTTAGAGACCCAGTACTTC. The complete variable domain, with remaining parts taken from reference TRBV14 and TRBJ2-5, reads EAGVTQFPSHSVIEKGQTVTLRCDPISGHDNLYWYRRVMGKEIKFLLHFVKESKQDESGMPNNRFLAERTGGTYSTLKVQPAELEDSGVYFCASSQPSEISGLETQYFGPGTRLLVL.

The chain recombines TRBV18 with TRBJ1-1; tentatively, D is TRBD1 (6 bases). V was shortened by 6 bases and J by 5 bases, with 13 bases between the two germline ends. The CDR3 runs 13 residues. Germline assignment: CDR1 KGHSH and CDR2 LQKENI. CDR3 sequence reads: CASSPRGGTEAFF. The CDR3 nucleotides read TGTGCCAGCTCCCCCAGGGGAGGGACTGAAGCTTTCTTT.

DNA of the CDR3: TGTGCCACCAGCGAACTAGAGACCGGGGAGCTGTTTTTT. It yields the protein CATSELETGELFF. The rearrangement links TRBV15 to TRBJ2-2; D might be TRBD2 (5 bases). CDR3 length equals 13 residues. Germline V gives CDR1 LNHNV, CDR2 YYDKDF (reference sequence). V was cut by 5 bases and J by 5 bases, with 9 bases left in between.

This CDR3 reads CASSQDRVNSPLHF. Here the CDR3 DNA reads TGCGCCAGCAGCCAGGACAGGGTTAATTCACCCCTCCACTTT. The genes are TRBV4-3 and TRBJ1-6; 8 bases line up with TRBD1. The germline CDR1 and CDR2 sequences are LGHNA and YSLEER. With 3 bases clipped from V and 6 bases from J, the junction kept 1 base outside the gene matches. The CDR3 is made up of 14 amino acids.

The gene calls are TRBV2 and TRBJ1-4; TRBD1 is a possible D gene (5 bases). Trimming removed 6 bases at V and 4 bases at J, with 15 bases between. This CDR3 comprises 15 residues. Per the germline V gene, CDR1 is SNHLY and CDR2 is FYNNEI. CDR3 sequence (DNA): TGTGCCAGCAGACCCCTGGGGCCGAGTAATGAAAAACTGTTTTTT. This encodes CASRPLGPSNEKLFF.